The 11 T cell receptor beta chains reported below all come from one sample, sequenced in a study of shared clonotypes between healthy human individuals (dated by TCRdb to 2020 to 2022). The library was obtained by the immunoSEQ multiplex PCR assay. TCRdb's version of the immuneACCESS table is confined to in-frame rearrangements and falls short of the full clone set. An unresolved V gene accounts for under half of the shortfall where checked; the remainder is of unknown origin. For this sample the table gives a few million clones, of which approximately 93% were detected only once. Jointly, the top ten make up 0.35% to 0.45% of the sample. Material for sequencing was naive CD4+ T cells from PBMCs. The meaning of the sample's cell subset or site label: CD45RA+ positively selected. Receptor source: a man between 18 and 35 years old in good health. Some clones in this sample may be carry-over from other donors' samples.

This chain links TRBV5-1 with TRBJ2-6, with 10 bases that match TRBD1. The V gene's germline CDR1 is SGHRS and CDR2 YFSETQ. The V segment lost 1 base and the J segment 1 base; nucleotides outside the gene matches: 2. The CDR3 sequence is 17 residues long. The CDR3 DNA is TGCGCCAGCAGCTTGAGACAGGGGGCGTCTGGGGCCAACGTCCTGACTTTC. This sequence encodes CASSLRQGASGANVLTF.

The rearrangement uses TRBV28 and TRBJ2-1; tentatively, D is TRBD2 (5 bases). Germline V gene data show CDR1 as MDHEN and CDR2 as SYDVKM. This CDR3 has 16 amino acids. V lost 5 bases to trimming and J lost 4 bases, with 18 bases between them. The CDR3 DNA follows: TGTGCCAGCAGTGGGATGACTACCCGGGGTTACAATGAGCAGTTCTTC. Protein product: CASSGMTTRGYNEQFF.

J is TRBJ2-4 and V is TRBV5-1; perhaps TRBD1 as D (5 bases). The V and J ends lost 0 bases and 9 bases respectively, with 16 bases between them. Germline V gene sequence: CDR1 SGHRS, CDR2 YFSETQ. The CDR3 length is 15 residues. The CDR3 sequence is CASSLEGYSQGIQYF. DNA for the CDR3: TGCGCCAGCAGCTTGGAGGGGTATAGCCAAGGCATTCAGTACTTC.

CDR3 coding DNA: TGTGCCAGCAGCTCAACTAGCGGGAGTTCCTACGAGCAGTACTTC. This sequence encodes CASSSTSGSSYEQYF. The genes are TRBV11-3 and TRBJ2-7; TRBD2 aligns across 11 bases. The CDR3 loop spans 15 amino acids. Germline V gene data show CDR1 as SGHNT and CDR2 as YENEEA. Losses at the gene ends were 4 bases for V and 1 base for J; bases not matched to a gene: 3.

CDR3 bases: TGTGCCAGCAGTAGCCGCAGGGGTTCCTACGAGCAGTACTTC. Encoded protein: CASSSRRGSYEQYF. The chain has TRBV6-5 and TRBJ2-7; perhaps TRBD1 as D (6 bases). The CDR3 sequence is 14 residues long. The germline gives CDR1 MNHEY, CDR2 SVGAGI. V was clipped by 5 bases and J by 1 base, with 12 bases between them.

The genes are TRBV7-6 and TRBJ2-7, with a possible D match to TRBD2 (5 bases). The germline V and J ends were trimmed by 6 bases and 5 bases, with 14 bases remaining between them. CDR3 length equals 13 residues. Germline V lookup: CDR1 SGHVS, CDR2 FNYEAQ. The CDR3: CASSYGSSHEQYF. For the CDR3, the DNA is TGTGCCAGCAGTTATGGGAGCAGCCACGAGCAGTACTTC.

The V call is TRBV2, the J call TRBJ2-1; unclear D gene. Germline CDR1 reads SNHLY; CDR2 reads FYNNEI. Trimming stripped 6 bases from V and 10 bases from J, with 13 bases between. The CDR3 totals 12 residues. The CDR3 protein is CASRELTLEQFF. The CDR3 nucleotides read TGTGCCAGCAGAGAGTTGACACTAGAGCAGTTCTTC.

The rearrangement uses TRBV28 and TRBJ2-3, with a weak D call TRBD2 (5 bases). Deletions cut 3 bases from V and 6 bases from J, with 13 bases between. The CDR3 has 14 residues. Germline V gene lookup returns CDR1 MDHEN and CDR2 SYDVKM. The CDR3 nucleotides are TGTGCCAGCAGTTTTACTAGTATACCCGATACGCAGTATTTT. It yields the protein CASSFTSIPDTQYF. Full variable domain (remainder filled in from reference TRBV28 and TRBJ2-3): DVKVTQSSRYLVKRTGEKVFLECVQDMDHENMFWYRQDPGLGLRLIYFSYDVKMKEKGDIPEGYSVSREKKERFSLILESASTNQTSMYLCASSFTSIPDTQYFGPGTRLTVL.

CDR3 nucleotide sequence: TGTGCCAGCAGCGACACCCCCCTTTACGAGCAGTACTTC. The encoded protein is CASSDTPLYEQYF. The genes are TRBV28 and TRBJ2-7, with D unresolved. Germline CDR1 MDHEN, CDR2 SYDVKM. The CDR3 loop spans 13 amino acids. Between the trimmed V and J ends, which lost 6 bases and 4 bases, there was a span of 13 bases.

This sequence joins TRBV7-3 and TRBJ2-1; the match to TRBD2 covers 13 bases. The CDR3 runs to 16 residues. Per the germline V gene, CDR1 is SGHTA and CDR2 is FQGTGA. The junction had 6 bases not matched to a gene; V was cut back by 2 bases and J by 8 bases. The CDR3 DNA sequence: TGTGCCAGCAGCTTAGAACTAGCGGGAGGGCTTTATGAGCAGTTCTTC. It yields the protein CASSLELAGGLYEQFF.

V and J are TRBV9 and TRBJ2-1, with a possible D match to TRBD1 (6 bases). The germline V gene has CDR1 SGDLS and CDR2 YYNGEE. V lost 0 bases and J 2 bases, leaving 9 bases between the germline ends. This CDR3 region has 15 residues. The CDR3 bases are TGTGCCAGCAGCGTAGCCAGGGGCCCCTACAATGAGCAGTTCTTC. Its translation: CASSVARGPYNEQFF. Full variable domain (rest looked up from reference TRBV9 and TRBJ2-1): DSGVTQTPKHLITATGQRVTLRCSPRSGDLSVYWYQQSLDQGLQFLIQYYNGEERAKGNILERFSAQQFPDLHSELNLSSLELGDSALYFCASSVARGPYNEQFFGPGTRLTVL.